This entry lists 10 T cell receptor beta chains sequenced from one sample in a study of T cell changes during pregnancy in multiple sclerosis. Only in-frame clones appear in the TCRdb table, and some are missing; sequencing was by immunoSEQ multiplex PCR. The table has tens of thousands of clones, approximately 87% seen once. Source: CD8+ T cells from peripheral blood mononuclear cells, taken before pregnancy. These receptors were obtained from a female donor with multiple sclerosis, enrolled in a pregnancy study.

J is TRBJ2-1 and V is TRBV2, with D perhaps matching TRBD1 (6 bases). The CDR3 has 14 residues. The V end was cut by 4 bases, the J end by 2 bases, with 9 bases between. CDR1 is SNHLY and CDR2 is FYNNEI in the germline V gene. The CDR3 protein is CASSGGPTYNEQFF. CDR3 in DNA: TGTGCCAGCAGTGGGGGGCCAACCTACAATGAGCAGTTCTTC.

The V and J genes are TRBV18 and TRBJ2-7, with 10 bases lining up with TRBD2. This CDR3 is built from 16 residues. The germline gives CDR1 KGHSH, CDR2 LQKENI. Trimming removed 4 bases from V and 2 bases from J; junction bases left unmatched: 8. CDR3: CASSRWTSGPPYEQYF. The DNA for the CDR3 is TGTGCCAGCTCACGCTGGACTAGCGGTCCTCCCTACGAGCAGTACTTC.

This chain links TRBV5-1 with TRBJ2-7, with 12 bases fitting TRBD1. V was clipped by 4 bases and J by 2 bases; unmatched bases: 4. Germline V lookup: CDR1 SGHRS, CDR2 YFSETQ. The CDR3 contains 15 residues. The DNA for the CDR3 is TGCGCCAGCAGCATAGGGACAGGGGGCCCCTACGAGCAGTACTTC. Its protein is CASSIGTGGPYEQYF.

V is TRBV18 and J is TRBJ1-2, with D possibly matching TRBD1 (6 bases). This CDR3 comprises 16 residues. Trimming took 2 bases from V and 4 from J, leaving 17 bases between them. The germline V gene has CDR1 KGHSH and CDR2 LQKENI. DNA for the CDR3: TGTGCCAGCTCACCATCCCCGAGGGGGAGAGTCTATGGCTACACCTTC. Translating it yields CASSPSPRGRVYGYTF.

The sample holds one count of this clone. The chain combines TRBV7-6 with TRBJ1-4; perhaps TRBD1 as D (6 bases). Per the germline V gene, CDR1 is SGHVS and CDR2 is FNYEAQ. The V end lost 0 bases, the J end lost 4 bases, and 12 bases lay between the germline ends. This CDR3 comprises 16 residues. This chain's CDR3 is CASSLAAGVLNEKLFF. The CDR3 coding sequence is TGTGCCAGCAGCTTAGCCGCAGGGGTTCTTAATGAAAAACTGTTTTTT.

This chain links TRBV25-1 with TRBJ1-3, with D possibly being TRBD1 (6 bases). V was shortened by 3 bases and J by 4 bases, with 10 bases between the two germline ends. The CDR3 extends over 14 amino acids. From germline, CDR1 is MGHDK and CDR2 SYGVNS. The CDR3 DNA reads TGTGCCAGCAGTGACTGGACAGCAGGAAACACCATATATTTT. Amino acids: CASSDWTAGNTIYF.

The chain carries TRBV5-1 and TRBJ2-2, with D maybe TRBD2 (6 bases). The CDR3 has 16 amino acids. Germline CDR1 is SGHRS and CDR2 is YFSETQ. Trimming took off 1 base at V and 6 bases at J, with 16 bases between the two ends. This CDR3 reads CASSLFRDSLSGELFF. CDR3 DNA: TGCGCCAGCAGCTTGTTCCGGGACTCCCTATCCGGGGAGCTGTTTTTT.

This clone has only a few counts. The V call is TRBV13, the J call TRBJ1-1, with unresolved D. The CDR3 sequence is 13 residues long. With 5 bases removed from V and 7 bases from J, the gap between germline ends came to 14 bases. In germline, CDR1 is PRHDT, CDR2 FYEKMQ (reference sequence). CDR3 DNA sequence: TGTGCCAGCAGCCAAACCGAGGGAATTGAAGCTTTCTTT. Encoded protein: CASSQTEGIEAFF.

This chain joins TRBV6-1 and TRBJ1-1; D perhaps matches TRBD1 (6 bases). The V end was cut by 7 bases, the J end by 6 bases, with 21 bases between. This CDR3 region has 15 residues. Germline CDR1 and CDR2: MNHNS and SASEGT. This chain's CDR3 is CASIPPGGGGPEAFF. The CDR3 region has the DNA TGTGCCAGCATTCCGCCTGGGGGGGGCGGGCCTGAAGCTTTCTTT.

This rearrangement joins TRBV6-1 to TRBJ1-1, with TRBD1 as a possible D gene (5 bases). The length of the CDR3 is 15 residues. Trimming stripped 2 bases from V and 1 base from J, with 11 bases between. Germline V gene lookup returns CDR1 MNHNS and CDR2 SASEGT. The CDR3 here is CASSEYGGANTEAFF. The CDR3 region has the DNA TGTGCCAGCAGTGAATACGGGGGAGCGAACACTGAAGCTTTCTTT.